This is a list of T cell receptor beta chains from one sample in a study of cytomegalovirus exposure and HLA in healthy donors. Sequenced by immunoSEQ multiplex PCR; TCRdb stores in-frame clones only, minus some. The sample includes about 110,000 clones, about 94% of them seen just once. The specimen sequenced was PBMCs. The source is a young woman in good health and CMV-seronegative. CDR3s include the opening cysteine and the closing phenylalanine or tryptophan. A D gene is named only where the DNA matches it firmly. Part of the rows lack a size; the others show once, few, many or a class for expanded clones.

d_call,j_call,v_call,clone_size,cdr3_nt,cdr3_aa
TRBD2,TRBJ2-3,TRBV5-1,once,TGCGCCAGCAGCACCCGCGGTAGCGGGGTGGCAGATACGCAGTATTTT,CASSTRGSGVADTQYF
-,TRBJ2-7,TRBV27,few,TGTGCCAGCAGGCGGGCGGACTCCTACGAGCAGTACTTC,CASRRADSYEQYF
-,TRBJ1-2,TRBV7-2,-,TGTGCCAGCAGCTTAATTAGGAGTTCCTATGGCTACACCTTC,CASSLIRSSYGYTF
-,TRBJ1-2,TRBV28,-,TGTGCCAGCAGTTACACAGGGTATGGCTACACCTTC,CASSYTGYGYTF
-,TRBJ1-6,TRBV7-9,once,TGTGCCAGCAGCTTAGTATACCGGGGAGGCGGCAATTCACCCCTCCACTTT,CASSLVYRGGGNSPLHF
-,TRBJ2-7,TRBV28,-,TGTGCCAGCAGCCAAGCGGCATCCGAGCAGTACTTC,CASSQAASEQYF
TRBD2,TRBJ2-1,TRBV5-1,-,TGCGCCAGCAGCTTGTCCGGGGGGGTGGAGCAGTTCTTC,CASSLSGGVEQFF
TRBD1,TRBJ2-7,TRBV2,-,TGTGCCAGCGCAGGGGGCTCAAGCTCCTACGAGCAGTACTTC,CASAGGSSSYEQYF
-,TRBJ2-7,TRBV19,once,TGTGCCAGTAGTATTCGGGAATCCTACGAGCAGTACTTC,CASSIRESYEQYF
TRBD1,TRBJ1-1,TRBV19,-,TGTGCCAGTAGTATTCGGACAGGGGCCACTGAAGCTTTCTTT,CASSIRTGATEAFF
-,TRBJ2-7,TRBV7-6,once,TGTGCCAGCAGCTTGATTCCTACAGGGAGTGACTACGAGCAGTACTTC,CASSLIPTGSDYEQYF
TRBD1,TRBJ2-7,TRBV19,-,TGTGCCAGTAGTAGGGGACAGGGGACCTACGAGCAGTACTTC,CASSRGQGTYEQYF
TRBD1,TRBJ2-7,TRBV30,-,TGTGCCTGGGAATCCGGGACAGGGTCCTACGAGCAGTACTTC,CAWESGTGSYEQYF
TRBD2,TRBJ2-7,TRBV5-4,-,TGTGCCGGCAGCCCAGCGGGGGGCCCGGACGAGCAGTACTTC,CAGSPAGGPDEQYF
-,TRBJ2-1,TRBV28,once,TGTGCCAGCAGGGGAGACAATGAGCAGTTCTTC,CASRGDNEQFF
TRBD1,TRBJ1-6,TRBV5-8,-,TGTGCCAGCAGCCAAAGACAGGGGAGCGCCTATTCACCCCTCCACTTT,CASSQRQGSAYSPLHF
TRBD1,TRBJ1-2,TRBV5-1,few,TGCGCCAGCAGCTCCGGGACAGGGGATGGCTACACCTTC,CASSSGTGDGYTF
-,TRBJ1-2,TRBV18,-,TGTGCCAGCTCACCCACCAGGGAGGCTGATGGCTACACCTTC,CASSPTREADGYTF
-,TRBJ1-6,TRBV7-3,-,TGTGCCAGCAGCTTAACTGGGCAGGGGAACTCACCCCTCCACTTT,CASSLTGQGNSPLHF
-,TRBJ1-1,TRBV6-6,-,TGTGCCAGCAGTTACTACGAGACAGAAGCTTTCTTT,CASSYYETEAFF
TRBD1,TRBJ1-1,TRBV6-1,-,TGTGCCAGCACCTGGGACAGGGGGCGGAACACTGAAGCTTTCTTT,CASTWDRGRNTEAFF
-,TRBJ2-3,TRBV6-5,once,TGTGCCAGCAGTTCACACAGGATTAGCACAGATACGCAGTATTTT,CASSSHRISTDTQYF
-,TRBJ1-1,TRBV5-5,-,TGTGCCAGCAGCTTGGCGGGGGGTGAAGCTTTCTTT,CASSLAGGEAFF
TRBD1,TRBJ2-2,TRBV5-8,-,TGTGCCAGCAGCCACGGGACAGGGGTCACCGGGGAGCTGTTTTTT,CASSHGTGVTGELFF
TRBD1,TRBJ1-1,TRBV5-1,-,TGCGCCAGCAGCCTTGGACAAGGGGGCGTTCAAGAAGCTTTCTTT,CASSLGQGGVQEAFF
TRBD1,TRBJ1-2,TRBV7-3,-,TGTGCCAGCAGCACAGGGGGCGCGAGTTCTGGCTACACCTTC,CASSTGGASSGYTF
TRBD1,TRBJ2-6,TRBV18,-,TGTGCCAGCTCACTGACACAGCCGGGGACAGGCCCCTCTGGGGCCAACGTCCTGACTTTC,CASSLTQPGTGPSGANVLTF
-,TRBJ1-1,TRBV11-2,once,TGTGCCAGCAGCTCAGACAGGAACACTGAAGCTTTCTTT,CASSSDRNTEAFF
TRBD1,TRBJ2-7,TRBV27,-,TGTGCCAGCAGTTTATCGGGACAGATCTACGAGCAGTACTTC,CASSLSGQIYEQYF
TRBD2,TRBJ2-7,TRBV2,-,TGTGCCAGCACGTACGGGACTAGTTATCAGGGGCAGTACTTC,CASTYGTSYQGQYF
-,TRBJ1-1,TRBV28,-,TGTGCCTCGGGAGGGTTGGACACTGAAGCTTTCTTT,CASGGLDTEAFF
TRBD2,TRBJ2-3,TRBV28,-,TGTGCCAGCAGTTTCCGAATATTAGCGGGGACTGCCACAGATACGCAGTATTTT,CASSFRILAGTATDTQYF
TRBD1,TRBJ1-2,TRBV7-9,-,TGTGCCAGCAGCCAATCCGGGACAGGGGGTCCTACCTTC,CASSQSGTGGPTF
-,TRBJ1-1,TRBV28,-,TGTGCCAGCAGTAGACTTGGGGGGGGATTCACTGAAGCTTTCTTT,CASSRLGGGFTEAFF
-,TRBJ1-5,TRBV5-4,-,TGTGCCAGCAGCCCCGGGGGCAATCAGCCCCAGCATTTT,CASSPGGNQPQHF
TRBD2,TRBJ2-5,TRBV30,-,TGTGCCTGGAGTGACTCTAGCGGGGAGAGCCGCATAATACAAGAGACCCAGTACTTC,CAWSDSSGESRIIQETQYF
-,TRBJ2-2,TRBV12-5,-,TGTGCTAGTGGCCAAGCGGACAGCGCGAACACCGGGGAGCTGTTTTTT,CASGQADSANTGELFF
TRBD1,TRBJ2-1,TRBV7-6,-,TGTGCCAGCAGCTTGGGGACAGTTTCATCTCAGGGGCAGTTCTTC,CASSLGTVSSQGQFF
-,TRBJ2-4,TRBV5-1,-,TGCGCCAGCAGCTTTCGGGGATTAGCCAAAAACATTCAGTACTTC,CASSFRGLAKNIQYF
-,TRBJ2-5,TRBV11-1,-,TGTGCCAGCAGCTTATCCGTGAGAGAGACCCAGTACTTC,CASSLSVRETQYF
TRBD2,TRBJ2-3,TRBV6-1,-,TGTGCCAGCAGGACGGGACTAGTCACAGATACGCAGTATTTT,CASRTGLVTDTQYF
-,TRBJ2-7,TRBV5-5,-,TGTGCCAGCAGCCCACCCCCCCTCAGCTACGAGCAGTACTTC,CASSPPPLSYEQYF
-,TRBJ2-7,TRBV6-1,-,TGTGCCAGCAGTGCTTATAGGGGGGGCCGCTCCTACGAGCAGTACTTC,CASSAYRGGRSYEQYF
-,TRBJ1-4,TRBV14,-,TGTGCCAGCAGCCAAGAAATCGGGTCTTTGAGTACAACTAATGAAAAACTGTTTTTT,CASSQEIGSLSTTNEKLFF
-,TRBJ1-1,TRBV5-1,-,TGCGCCAGCAGCTTATATAGAAGTACTGAAGCTTTCTTT,CASSLYRSTEAFF
TRBD1,TRBJ1-2,TRBV9,-,TGTGCCAGCAGCCGGACAGGGAACTATGGCTACACCTTC,CASSRTGNYGYTF
-,TRBJ1-2,TRBV11-2,-,TGTGCCAGCAGCCGATGGGAAGGGAGCTATGGCTACACCTTC,CASSRWEGSYGYTF
TRBD1,TRBJ1-3,TRBV18,-,TGTGCCAGCTCACCGGGACAGGGAAACACCATATATTTT,CASSPGQGNTIYF
-,TRBJ1-1,TRBV29-1,-,TGCAGCGTTGATCGCGGGCTCGGGTTAGGTTACACTGAAGCTTTCTTT,CSVDRGLGLGYTEAFF
-,TRBJ1-2,TRBV28,-,TGTGCCAGCAGTTCCCAACCGGGAGGGAGTAAAACTAACTATGGCTACACCTTC,CASSSQPGGSKTNYGYTF
TRBD2,TRBJ2-7,TRBV6-9,-,TGTGCCAGCACCCATAGTCCTCCTAGCGGGTCGGAGCAGTACTTC,CASTHSPPSGSEQYF
-,TRBJ1-2,TRBV7-2,-,TGTGCCAGCAGCTTAGAGGACAGTCTCTATGGCTACACCTTC,CASSLEDSLYGYTF